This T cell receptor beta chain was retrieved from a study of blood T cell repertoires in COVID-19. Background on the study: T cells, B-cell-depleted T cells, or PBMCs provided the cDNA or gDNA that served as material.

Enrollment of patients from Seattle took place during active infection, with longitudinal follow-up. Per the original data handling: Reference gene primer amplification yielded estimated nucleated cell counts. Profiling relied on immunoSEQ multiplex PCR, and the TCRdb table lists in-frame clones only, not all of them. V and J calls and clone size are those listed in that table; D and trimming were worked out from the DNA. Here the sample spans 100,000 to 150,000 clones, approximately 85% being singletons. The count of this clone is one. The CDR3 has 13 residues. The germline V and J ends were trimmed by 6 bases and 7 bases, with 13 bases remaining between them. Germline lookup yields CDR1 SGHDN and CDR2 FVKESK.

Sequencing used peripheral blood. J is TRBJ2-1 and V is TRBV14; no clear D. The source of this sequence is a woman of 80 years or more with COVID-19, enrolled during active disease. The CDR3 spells CASSLPPGNEQFF. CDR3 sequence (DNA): TGTGCCAGCAGTCTCCCCCCGGGTAATGAGCAGTTCTTC.